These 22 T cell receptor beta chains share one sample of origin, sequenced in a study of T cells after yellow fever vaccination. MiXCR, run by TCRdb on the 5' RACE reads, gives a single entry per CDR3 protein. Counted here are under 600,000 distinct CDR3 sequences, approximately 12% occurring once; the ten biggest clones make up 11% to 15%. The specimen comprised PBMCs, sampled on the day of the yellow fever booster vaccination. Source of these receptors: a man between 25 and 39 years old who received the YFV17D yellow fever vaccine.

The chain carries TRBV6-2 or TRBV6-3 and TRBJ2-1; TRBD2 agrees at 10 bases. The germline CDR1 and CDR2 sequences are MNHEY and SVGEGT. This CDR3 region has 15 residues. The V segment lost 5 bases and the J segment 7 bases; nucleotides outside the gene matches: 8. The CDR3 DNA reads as TGTGCCAGCAGTCTCGCTAGCGGGGGAAGGAATGAGCAGTTCTTC. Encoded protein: CASSLASGGRNEQFF.

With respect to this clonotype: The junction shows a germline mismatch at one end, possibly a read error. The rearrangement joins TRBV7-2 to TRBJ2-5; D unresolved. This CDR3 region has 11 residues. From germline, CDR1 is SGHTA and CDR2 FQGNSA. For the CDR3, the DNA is TGTGCCAGCAACTTATTGGGGACCCAGTACTTC. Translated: CASNLLGTQYF.

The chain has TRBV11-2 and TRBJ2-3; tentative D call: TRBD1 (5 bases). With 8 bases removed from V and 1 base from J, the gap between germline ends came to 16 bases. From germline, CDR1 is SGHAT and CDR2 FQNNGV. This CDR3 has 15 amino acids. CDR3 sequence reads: CASRSPGRGTDTQYF. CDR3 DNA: TGTGCCAGCCGCTCCCCCGGCAGGGGCACAGATACGCAGTATTTT.

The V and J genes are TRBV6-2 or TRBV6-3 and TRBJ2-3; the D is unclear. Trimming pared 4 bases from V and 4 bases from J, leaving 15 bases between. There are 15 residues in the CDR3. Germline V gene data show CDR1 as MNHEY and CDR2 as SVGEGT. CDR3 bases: TGTGCCAGCAGTTTTAGATCTGGGCACTCAGATACGCAGTATTTT. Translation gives CASSFRSGHSDTQYF.

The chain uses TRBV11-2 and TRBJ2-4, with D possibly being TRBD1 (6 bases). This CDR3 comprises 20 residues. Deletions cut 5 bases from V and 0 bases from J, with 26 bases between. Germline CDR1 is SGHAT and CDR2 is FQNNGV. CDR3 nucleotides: TGTGCCAGCAGCCGACCGACAGCATCCCAGGGGAAATCAGCCAAAAACATTCAGTACTTC. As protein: CASSRPTASQGKSAKNIQYF. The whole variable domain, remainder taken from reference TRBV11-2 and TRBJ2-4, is EAGVAQSPRYKIIEKRQSVAFWCNPISGHATLYWYQQILGQGPKLLIQFQNNGVVDDSQLPKDRFSAERLKGVDSTLKIQPAKLEDSAVYLCASSRPTASQGKSAKNIQYFGAGTRLSVL.

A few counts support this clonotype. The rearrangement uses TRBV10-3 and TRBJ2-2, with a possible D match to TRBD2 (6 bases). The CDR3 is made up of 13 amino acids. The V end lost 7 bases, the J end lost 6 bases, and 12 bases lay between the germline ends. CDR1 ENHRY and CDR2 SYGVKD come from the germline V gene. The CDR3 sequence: CAITMGLPGELFF. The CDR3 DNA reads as TGTGCCATCACTATGGGACTGCCCGGGGAGCTGTTTTTT.

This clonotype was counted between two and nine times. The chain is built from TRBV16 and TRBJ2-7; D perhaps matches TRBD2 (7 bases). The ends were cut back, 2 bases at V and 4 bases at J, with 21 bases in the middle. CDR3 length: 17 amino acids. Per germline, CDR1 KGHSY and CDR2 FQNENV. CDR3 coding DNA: TGTGCCAGCAGCCAACCATTCCAGGGGAGGGTTTCATACGAGCAGTACTTC. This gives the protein CASSQPFQGRVSYEQYF. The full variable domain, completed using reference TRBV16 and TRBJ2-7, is GEEVAQTPKHLVRGEGQKAKLYCAPIKGHSYVFWYQQVLKNEFKFLISFQNENVFDETGMPKERFSAKCLPNSPCSLEIQATKLEDSAVYFCASSQPFQGRVSYEQYFGPGTRLTVT.

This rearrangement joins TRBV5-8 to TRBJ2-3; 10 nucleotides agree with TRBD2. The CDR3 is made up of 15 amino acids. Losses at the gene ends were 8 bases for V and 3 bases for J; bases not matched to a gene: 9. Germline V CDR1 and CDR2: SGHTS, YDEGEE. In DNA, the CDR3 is TGTGCCAGGAGCCGGGGACTAGCGTGGACAGATACGCAGTATTTT. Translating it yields CARSRGLAWTDTQYF.

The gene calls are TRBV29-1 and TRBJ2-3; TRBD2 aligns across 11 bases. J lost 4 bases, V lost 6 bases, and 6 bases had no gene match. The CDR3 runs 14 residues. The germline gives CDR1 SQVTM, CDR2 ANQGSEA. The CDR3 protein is CSVATSGSPDTQYF. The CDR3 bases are TGCAGCGTGGCCACTAGCGGGAGCCCAGATACGCAGTATTTT.

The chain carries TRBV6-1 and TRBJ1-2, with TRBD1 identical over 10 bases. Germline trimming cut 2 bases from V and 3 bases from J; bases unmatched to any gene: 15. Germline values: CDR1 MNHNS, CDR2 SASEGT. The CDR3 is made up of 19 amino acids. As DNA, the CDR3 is TGTGCCAGCAGTGAACTTAAGTGGAGGGGACAGGGGTCGCACTATGGCTACACCTTC. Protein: CASSELKWRGQGSHYGYTF.

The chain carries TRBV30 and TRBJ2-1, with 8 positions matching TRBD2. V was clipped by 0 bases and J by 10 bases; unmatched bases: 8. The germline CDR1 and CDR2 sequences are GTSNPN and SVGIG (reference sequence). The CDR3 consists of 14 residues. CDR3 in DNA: TGTGCCTGGAGTGTCGGTCTACTAGCGGCCGAGCAGTTCTTC. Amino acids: CAWSVGLLAAEQFF.

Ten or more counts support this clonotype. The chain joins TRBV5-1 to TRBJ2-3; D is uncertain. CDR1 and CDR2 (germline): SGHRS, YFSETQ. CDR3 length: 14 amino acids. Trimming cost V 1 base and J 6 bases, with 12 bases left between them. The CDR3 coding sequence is TGCGCCAGCAGCTTGAGGCCTCTAGGGGATACGCAGTATTTT. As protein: CASSLRPLGDTQYF.

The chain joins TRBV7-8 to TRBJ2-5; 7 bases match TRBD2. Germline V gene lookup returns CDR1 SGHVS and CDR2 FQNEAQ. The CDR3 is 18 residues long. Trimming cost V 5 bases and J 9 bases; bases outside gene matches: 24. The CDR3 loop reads CASSRINFGVAGALAQYF. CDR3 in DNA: TGTGCCAGCAGCCGCATAAACTTCGGAGTTGCGGGAGCTTTGGCCCAGTACTTC.

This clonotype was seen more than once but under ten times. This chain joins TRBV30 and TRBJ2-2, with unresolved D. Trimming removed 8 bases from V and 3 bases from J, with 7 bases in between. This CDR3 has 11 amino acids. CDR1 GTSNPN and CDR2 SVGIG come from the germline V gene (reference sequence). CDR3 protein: CAGTDTGELFF. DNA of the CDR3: TGTGCCGGAACCGACACCGGGGAGCTGTTTTTT.

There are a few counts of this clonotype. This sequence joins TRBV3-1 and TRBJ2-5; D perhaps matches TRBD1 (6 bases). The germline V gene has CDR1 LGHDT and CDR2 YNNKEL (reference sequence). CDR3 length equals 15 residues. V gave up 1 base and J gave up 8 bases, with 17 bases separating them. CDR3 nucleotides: TGTGCCAGCAGCCAAGTTACAGGGCAAGAGCAAACCCAGTACTTC. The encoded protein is CASSQVTGQEQTQYF.

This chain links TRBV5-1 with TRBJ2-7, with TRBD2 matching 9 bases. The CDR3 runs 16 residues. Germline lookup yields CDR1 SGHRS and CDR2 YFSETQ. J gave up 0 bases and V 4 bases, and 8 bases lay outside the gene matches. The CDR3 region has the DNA TGCGCCAGCAGCCACGCTTCTAGCGGGGTCTCCTACGAGCAGTACTTC. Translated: CASSHASSGVSYEQYF.

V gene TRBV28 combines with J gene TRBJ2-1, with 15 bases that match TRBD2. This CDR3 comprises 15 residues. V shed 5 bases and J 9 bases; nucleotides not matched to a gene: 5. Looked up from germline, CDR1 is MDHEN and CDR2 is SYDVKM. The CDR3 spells CASSPGTSGRTEQFF. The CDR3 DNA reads TGTGCCAGCAGTCCCGGGACTAGCGGGAGGACTGAGCAGTTCTTC.

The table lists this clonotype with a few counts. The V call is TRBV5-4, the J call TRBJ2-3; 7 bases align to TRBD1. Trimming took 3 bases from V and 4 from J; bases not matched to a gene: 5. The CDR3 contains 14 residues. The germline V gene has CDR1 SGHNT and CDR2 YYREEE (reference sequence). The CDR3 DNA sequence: TGTGCCAGCAGCTACAACAGGGGTGCAGATACGCAGTATTTT. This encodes CASSYNRGADTQYF.

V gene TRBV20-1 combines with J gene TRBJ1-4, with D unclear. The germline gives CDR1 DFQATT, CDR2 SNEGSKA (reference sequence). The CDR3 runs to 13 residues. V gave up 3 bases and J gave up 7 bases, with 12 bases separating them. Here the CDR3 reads CSARRAAREKLFF. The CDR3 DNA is TGCAGTGCTAGGAGGGCCGCCCGTGAAAAACTGTTTTTT.

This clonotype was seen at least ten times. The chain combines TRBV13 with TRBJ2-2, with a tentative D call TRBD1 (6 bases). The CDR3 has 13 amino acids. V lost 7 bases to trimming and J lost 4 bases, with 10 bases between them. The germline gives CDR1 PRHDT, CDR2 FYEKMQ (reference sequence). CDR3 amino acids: CASKQGTTGELFF. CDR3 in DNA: TGTGCCAGCAAACAGGGAACCACCGGGGAGCTGTTTTTT.

CDR3 region: CASSLEVQASGETQYF. CDR3 nucleotides: TGCGCCAGCAGCTTGGAGGTCCAGGCGAGCGGGGAGACCCAGTACTTC. This sequence joins TRBV5-1 and TRBJ2-5; D is possibly TRBD2 (6 bases). CDR3 size: 16 residues. Germline lookup yields CDR1 SGHRS and CDR2 YFSETQ. Trimming took off 0 bases at V and 5 bases at J, with 17 bases between the two ends.

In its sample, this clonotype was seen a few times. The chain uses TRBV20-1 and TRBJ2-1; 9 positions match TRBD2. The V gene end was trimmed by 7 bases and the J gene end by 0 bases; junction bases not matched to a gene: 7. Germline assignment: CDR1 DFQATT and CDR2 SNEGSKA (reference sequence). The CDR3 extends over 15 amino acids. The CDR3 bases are TGCAGTGAACGACTAGCGGCCAGCTCCTACAATGAGCAGTTCTTC. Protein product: CSERLAASSYNEQFF.